This TCR beta chain originates from a study of cytomegalovirus exposure and HLA in healthy donors. The PCR employed 60 Vbeta primers together with 13 Jbeta primers. Original data processing: Unique TCR beta chains totaled around 86 million in a later count, with around 11 million of them shared. Clones were read by immunoSEQ multiplex PCR, and TCRdb kept only the in-frame ones, dropping some. Clonal size and the V and J genes are those of that table, whereas D and trimming came from the DNA. Here the sample spans 200,000 to 250,000 clones, approximately 70% being singletons. This clone showed up just a few times. The CDR3 runs 13 residues. Trimming stripped 4 bases from V and 1 base from J, with 8 bases between. Germline V gene data show CDR1 as SGHRS and CDR2 as YFSETQ.

The source of this sequence is a man aged 35 to 55 in good health and CMV-seropositive. Sequencing was performed on PBMCs. This chain connects TRBV5-1 to TRBJ1-1; the D is unclear. This chain's CDR3 is CASSVVANTEAFF. The CDR3 DNA is TGCGCCAGCAGCGTTGTGGCGAACACTGAAGCTTTCTTT.